This TCR beta chain was sequenced during a study of cytomegalovirus exposure and HLA in healthy donors. This table comes from immunoSEQ multiplex PCR, and its TCRdb copy is limited to in-frame clones, with some not included. The sample yields around 98,000 clones, about 83% seen once. Trimming took 1 base from V and 4 from J; bases not matched to a gene: 21. This CDR3 has 20 amino acids. CDR1 is SGHVS and CDR2 is FNYEAQ in the germline V gene. The sequenced sample was PBMCs. V and J are TRBV7-6 and TRBJ2-7, with 8 bases matching TRBD1. This receptor was taken from a woman aged 25-40 years in good health and CMV-seronegative. The CDR3 spells CASSLVGDRTLLGVAYEQYF. The CDR3 DNA follows: TGTGCCAGCAGCTTAGTGGGGGACAGGACACTCTTGGGTGTAGCTTACGAGCAGTACTTC.